Below, 8 T cell receptor beta chains from the same sample are listed, as sequenced in a study of beta chain features in type 1 diabetes. Findings and caveats of the study: Shorter TCRB CDR3s, moderately but significantly so, marked every one of the four CD4+ subsets in Type 1 diabetes patients.

No antigen is known for these receptors. Expressed TCRB transcripts got sequenced, as all isolated RNA was reverse transcribed. This table comes from immunoSEQ multiplex PCR, and its TCRdb copy is limited to in-frame clones, with some not included. The data contain a few hundred thousand clones, over 12% of them singletons. The sample consisted of naive CD4+ T cells from blood. The receptor source for this set is a man younger than 35 with type 1 diabetes.

The chain combines TRBV25-1 with TRBJ2-1; D is possibly TRBD2 (6 bases). The CDR3 extends over 15 amino acids. In germline, CDR1 is MGHDK, CDR2 SYGVNS. Trimming cost V 2 bases and J 1 base, with 9 bases left between them. CDR3 in amino acids: CASSERGTSYNEQFF. CDR3 coding DNA: TGTGCCAGCAGTGAACGGGGGACGTCCTACAATGAGCAGTTCTTC.

The V and J genes are TRBV7-2 and TRBJ2-1; TRBD2 matches at 7 bases. V lost 4 bases and J lost 1; bases outside the gene matches: 10. This CDR3 contains 17 residues. Germline-derived CDR1 and CDR2 are SGHTA and FQGNSA. The CDR3 DNA reads TGTGCCAGCAGCTCCAGCTTACTAGCGTCGTCCTACAATGAGCAGTTCTTC. This sequence encodes CASSSSLLASSYNEQFF. Looking up the rest from reference TRBV7-2 and TRBJ2-1 gives the full variable domain: GAGVSQSPSNKVTEKGKDVELRCDPISGHTALYWYRQSLGQGLEFLIYFQGNSAPDKSGLPSDRFSAERTGGSVSTLTIQRTQQEDSAVYLCASSSSLLASSYNEQFFGPGTRLTVL.

V usage is TRBV28 and J usage is TRBJ2-5; 7 nucleotides align to TRBD1. CDR3 size: 17 residues. The germline CDR1 and CDR2 sequences are MDHEN and SYDVKM. J lost 1 base, V lost 3 bases, and 11 bases had no gene match. CDR3 DNA: TGTGCCAGCAGTTTTCACTTCCAAGGGACAGCCCAAGAGACCCAGTACTTC. This translates into CASSFHFQGTAQETQYF.

This chain links TRBV29-1 with TRBJ1-2, with a weak D call TRBD1 (6 bases). The germline V gene encodes CDR1 SQVTM and CDR2 ANQGSEA. There are 12 residues in the CDR3. V shed 6 bases and J shed 3 bases, with 11 bases lying between them. The CDR3 nucleotides are TGCAGCGTCCGGACAGCCGACTATGGCTACACCTTC. It codes for CSVRTADYGYTF.

This clone was seen a handful of times. The V and J genes are TRBV7-2 and TRBJ2-1, with 10 bases that match TRBD2. V lost 2 bases, J lost 1 base, and 11 bases stayed unmatched. The germline V gene encodes CDR1 SGHTA and CDR2 FQGNSA. The CDR3 is made up of 19 amino acids. The CDR3 DNA sequence: TGTGCCAGCAGCTTATTTGGTCCCGGGACTAGCGTTTCCTACAATGAGCAGTTCTTC. It translates to CASSLFGPGTSVSYNEQFF. The variable domain in full, with the rest retrieved from reference TRBV7-2 and TRBJ2-1, is GAGVSQSPSNKVTEKGKDVELRCDPISGHTALYWYRQSLGQGLEFLIYFQGNSAPDKSGLPSDRFSAERTGGSVSTLTIQRTQQEDSAVYLCASSLFGPGTSVSYNEQFFGPGTRLTVL.

In this sample, this clone turned up a few times. The CDR3 loop reads CASSGSPTSGGIEQFF. The CDR3 DNA sequence: TGTGCCAGCAGCGGTAGTCCGACTAGCGGGGGAATTGAGCAGTTCTTC. The chain employs TRBV7-2 and TRBJ2-1; 12 nucleotides line up with TRBD2. V was clipped by 5 bases and J by 9 bases; unmatched bases: 11. Per the germline V gene, CDR1 is SGHTA and CDR2 is FQGNSA. The CDR3 loop spans 16 amino acids.

The chain is built from TRBV7-2 and TRBJ2-7; 10 bases are a match to TRBD2. In germline, CDR1 is SGHTA, CDR2 FQGNSA. CDR3 length: 15 amino acids. The V segment lost 5 bases and the J segment 2 bases; nucleotides outside the gene matches: 6. This CDR3 is CASSPLAGATYEQYF. The CDR3 DNA follows: TGTGCCAGCAGCCCGCTAGCGGGAGCCACCTACGAGCAGTACTTC.

This clone was detected only a few times. The CDR3 DNA reads TGTGCCAGCAGAGAGACTAGCGGATACACAGATACGCAGTATTTT. The encoded protein is CASRETSGYTDTQYF. The V gene is TRBV6-5, the J gene TRBJ2-3; TRBD2 aligns across 9 bases. The CDR3 is made up of 15 amino acids. Per the germline V gene, CDR1 is MNHEY and CDR2 is SVGAGI. The V segment lost 6 bases and the J segment 2 bases; nucleotides outside the gene matches: 6.